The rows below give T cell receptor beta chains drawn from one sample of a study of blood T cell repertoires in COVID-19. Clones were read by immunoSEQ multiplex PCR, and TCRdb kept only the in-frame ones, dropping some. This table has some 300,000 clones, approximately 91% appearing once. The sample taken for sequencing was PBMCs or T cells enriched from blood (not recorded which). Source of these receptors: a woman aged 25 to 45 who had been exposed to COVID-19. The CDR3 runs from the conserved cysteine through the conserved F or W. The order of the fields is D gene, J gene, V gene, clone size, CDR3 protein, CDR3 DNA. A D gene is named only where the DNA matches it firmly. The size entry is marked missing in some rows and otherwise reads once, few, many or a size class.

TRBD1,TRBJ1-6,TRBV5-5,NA,CASSFRSGTGLGSPLHF,TGTGCCAGCAGCTTTAGATCCGGGACAGGGCTCGGTTCACCCCTCCACTTT
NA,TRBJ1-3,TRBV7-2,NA,CASSLFRTGSGNTIYF,TGTGCCAGCAGCTTATTCCGTACAGGTTCTGGAAACACCATATATTTT
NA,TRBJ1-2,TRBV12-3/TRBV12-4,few,CASSFQGGHGYTF,TGTGCCAGCAGTTTTCAGGGCGGCCATGGCTACACCTTC
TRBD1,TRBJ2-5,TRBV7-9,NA,CASSSSDRVEYF,TGTGCCAGCAGCTCAAGCGACAGGGTTGAGTACTTC
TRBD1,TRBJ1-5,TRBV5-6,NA,CASSLGDRVGQPQHF,TGTGCCAGCAGCTTGGGTGACAGGGTAGGGCAGCCCCAGCATTTT
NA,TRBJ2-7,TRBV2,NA,CASEGAAPGKYF,TGTGCCAGCGAGGGTGCAGCCCCCGGGAAGTACTTC
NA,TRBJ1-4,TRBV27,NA,CASSLQGFVGKLFF,TGTGCCAGCAGTTTACAGGGCTTCGTGGGAAAACTGTTTTTT
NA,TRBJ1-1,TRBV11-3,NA,CASSLGRGRRAFF,TGTGCCAGCAGCTTAGGACGAGGACGGAGGGCTTTCTTT
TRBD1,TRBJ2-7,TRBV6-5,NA,CASSYGTGGYEQYF,TGTGCCAGCAGTTACGGGACAGGGGGGTACGAGCAGTACTTC
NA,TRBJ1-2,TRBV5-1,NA,CASSSAGTNPHGYTF,TGCGCCAGCAGCTCCGCCGGGACAAATCCCCATGGCTACACCTTC
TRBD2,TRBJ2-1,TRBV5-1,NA,CASSVSGSRYNEQFF,TGCGCCAGCAGCGTTAGCGGGAGCCGCTACAATGAGCAGTTCTTC
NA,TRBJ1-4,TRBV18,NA,CASSPGREKLFF,TGTGCCAGCTCACCAGGGCGTGAAAAACTGTTTTTT
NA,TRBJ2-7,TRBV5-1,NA,CASSLGNRVLAYEQYF,TGCGCCAGCAGCTTGGGGAACAGGGTTTTAGCCTACGAGCAGTACTTC
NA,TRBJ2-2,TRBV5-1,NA,CASSSTLTGELFF,TGCGCCAGCAGCTCCACCCTAACCGGGGAGCTGTTTTTT
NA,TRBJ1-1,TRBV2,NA,CASKGQWNTEAFF,TGTGCCAGCAAGGGGCAGTGGAACACTGAAGCTTTCTTT
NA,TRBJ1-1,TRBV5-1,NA,CASSLTENTEAFF,TGCGCCAGCAGCTTGACAGAGAACACTGAAGCTTTCTTT
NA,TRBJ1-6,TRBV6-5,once,CASSYSYPNSPLHF,TGTGCCAGCAGTTACTCGTATCCGAATTCACCCCTCCACTTT
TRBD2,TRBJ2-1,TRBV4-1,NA,CASSPQSLAGGTKQFF,TGCGCCAGCAGCCCTCAATCACTAGCGGGGGGGACGAAGCAGTTCTTC
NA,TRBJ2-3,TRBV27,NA,CASSSAVPTPPYF,TGTGCCAGCAGTTCCGCGGTACCCACCCCGCCGTATTTT
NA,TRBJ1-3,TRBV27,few,CASSYGVGNTIYF,TGTGCCAGCAGTTACGGGGTTGGAAACACCATATATTTT
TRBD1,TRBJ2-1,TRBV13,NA,CASSKTGQGDEQFF,TGTGCCAGCAGCAAAACCGGACAGGGGGATGAGCAGTTCTTC
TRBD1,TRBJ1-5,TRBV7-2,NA,CASSRTGGNQPQHF,TGTGCCAGCAGCCGGACAGGGGGCAATCAGCCCCAGCATTTT